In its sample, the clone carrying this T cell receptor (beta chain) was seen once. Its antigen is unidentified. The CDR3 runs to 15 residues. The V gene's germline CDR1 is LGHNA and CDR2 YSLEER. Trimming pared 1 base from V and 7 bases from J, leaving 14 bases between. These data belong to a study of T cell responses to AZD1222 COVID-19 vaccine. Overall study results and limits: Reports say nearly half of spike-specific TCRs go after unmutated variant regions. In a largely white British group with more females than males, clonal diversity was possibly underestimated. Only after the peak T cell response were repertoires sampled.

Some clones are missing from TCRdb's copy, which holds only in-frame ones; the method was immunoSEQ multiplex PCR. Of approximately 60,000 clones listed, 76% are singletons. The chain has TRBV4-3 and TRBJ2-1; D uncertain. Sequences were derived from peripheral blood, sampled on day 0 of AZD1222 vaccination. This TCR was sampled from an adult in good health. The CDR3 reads CASSQAETLGNEQFF. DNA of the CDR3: TGCGCCAGCAGCCAAGCGGAGACTCTGGGGAATGAGCAGTTCTTC.